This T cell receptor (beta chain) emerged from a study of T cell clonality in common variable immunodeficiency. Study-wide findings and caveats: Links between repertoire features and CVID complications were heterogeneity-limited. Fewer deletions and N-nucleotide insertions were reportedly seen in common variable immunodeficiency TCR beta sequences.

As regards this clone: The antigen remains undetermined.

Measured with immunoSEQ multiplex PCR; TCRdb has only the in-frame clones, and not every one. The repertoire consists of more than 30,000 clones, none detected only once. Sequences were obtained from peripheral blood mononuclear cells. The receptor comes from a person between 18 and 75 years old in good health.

The chain's CDR3 is CSGEALVIGNEQFF. CDR3 DNA, as far as it was read: TGCAGTGGTGAAGCCTTAGTAATTGGTAATGAG. The rearrangement joins TRBV20-1 to TRBJ2-1; D is unresolved. The CDR3 end is not reached by the read, which stops 3 residues before it; the germline J gene fills it in. The germline CDR1 and CDR2 sequences are DFQATT and SNEGSKA (reference sequence). The CDR3 extends over 14 amino acids. The V end lost 7 bases, the J end lost 7 bases, and 20 bases lay between the germline ends.